Listed here are 4 T cell receptor beta chains from one sample, sequenced in a study of cytomegalovirus exposure and HLA in healthy donors. The study ran its PCR with 60 Vbeta and 13 Jbeta primers. Generated by immunoSEQ multiplex PCR, the TCRdb table keeps only in-frame clones and is missing some. The data hold about 120,000 clones, with nearly 80% observed a single time. Sequenced material: PBMCs. These receptors came from a woman in her twenties or thirties in good health and CMV-seronegative.

This chain uses TRBV28 with TRBJ1-2, with a weak D call TRBD1 (5 bases). The CDR3 is 15 residues long. V lost 3 bases to trimming and J lost 0 bases, with 11 bases between them. The germline V gene encodes CDR1 MDHEN and CDR2 SYDVKM. CDR3 sequence reads: CASSFQGAANYGYTF. DNA of the CDR3: TGTGCCAGCAGTTTCCAGGGCGCAGCTAACTATGGCTACACCTTC.

The rearrangement joins TRBV2 to TRBJ2-3; 8 nucleotides line up with TRBD2. The CDR3 length is 15 residues. The germline gives CDR1 SNHLY, CDR2 FYNNEI. Trimming removed 2 bases from V and 2 bases from J; junction bases left unmatched: 3. The CDR3 nucleotides are TGTGCCAGCAGTGAAACTAGCGGACCCACAGATACGCAGTATTTT. It codes for CASSETSGPTDTQYF.

J is TRBJ2-5 and V is TRBV9; 11 bases line up with TRBD2. The CDR3 is made up of 16 amino acids. Germline assignment: CDR1 SGDLS and CDR2 YYNGEE. After removal of 3 bases from V and 5 bases from J, the junction contained 9 bases not matched to a gene. CDR3 DNA: TGTGCCAGCAGCGCGGCGACTAGCGGGGCCTGGGAGACCCAGTACTTC. It is translated as CASSAATSGAWETQYF.

This chain joins TRBV4-1 and TRBJ2-7, with 9 bases that match TRBD1. This CDR3 is built from 15 residues. Germline-derived CDR1 and CDR2 are MGHRA and YSYEKL. J lost 7 bases, V lost 1 base, and 8 bases had no gene match. The CDR3 sequence: CASSQVPGQGWEQYF. For the CDR3, the DNA is TGCGCCAGCAGCCAAGTCCCGGGACAGGGCTGGGAGCAGTACTTC.